The source of this T cell receptor beta chain is a study of T cell responses to AZD1222 COVID-19 vaccine. Study-wide results and caveats: Baseline seropositivity occurred in only six AZD1222 recipients. Donors in the cohort were predominantly white British and more often female, and clonal diversity was possibly underestimated. The peak T cell response came first, and repertoires were sampled only after it.

Assay: immunoSEQ multiplex PCR; the TCRdb copy retains only in-frame clones and omits some. The sample consists of 89,000 or so clones, about 89% of them appearing once. CDR3 length equals 12 residues. Germline V gives CDR1 SQVTM, CDR2 ANQGSEA. Trimming took off 1 base at V and 2 bases at J, with 5 bases between the two ends. As for this clone: The antigen remains unidentified.

This specimen consisted of peripheral blood, obtained 28 days after the second AZD1222 dose. The receptor was isolated from an adult who received the AZD1222 COVID-19 vaccine. The chain uses TRBV29-1 and TRBJ2-5; no firm D call. The CDR3 DNA follows: TGCAGCGTTGAAGCGGAACAAGAGACCCAGTACTTC. Residues: CSVEAEQETQYF.